Following are 6 T cell receptor beta chains from one sample sequenced in a study of tumour-infiltrating T cells in Burkitt lymphoma. Here immunoSEQ multiplex PCR was the method, and the copy in TCRdb shows in-frame clones only, minus some. This table has 15,000 to 20,000 clones, 70% to 80% appearing once. Sequenced: tumor tissue. The origin of the receptors is a human donor with diffuse large B-cell lymphoma.

V gene TRBV5-8 combines with J gene TRBJ1-4; D is unresolved. Germline V lookup: CDR1 SGHTS, CDR2 YDEGEE. The CDR3 is 15 amino acids. Trimming pared 3 bases from V and 8 bases from J, leaving 17 bases between. As DNA, the CDR3 is TGTGCCAGCAGCTACGGCCGAGGGTTGGGCGAAAAACTGTTTTTT. It specifies CASSYGRGLGEKLFF.

The rearrangement uses TRBV18 and TRBJ1-1; 7 nucleotides align to TRBD1. CDR1 KGHSH and CDR2 LQKENI come from the germline V gene. V gave up 6 bases and J gave up 2 bases; unmatched junction bases: 6. CDR3 length: 14 amino acids. The DNA of the CDR3 is TGTGCCAGCTCCTTACGGGACAGCAACACTGAAGCTTTCTTT. Protein product: CASSLRDSNTEAFF.

This sequence joins TRBV6-5 and TRBJ2-7; 10 nucleotides agree with TRBD1. Unmatched junction bases numbered 11, after V lost 7 bases and J lost 5 bases. CDR3 size: 15 residues. Per the germline V gene, CDR1 is MNHEY and CDR2 is SVGAGI. This CDR3 reads CASKIAGTGAHEQYF. DNA of the CDR3: TGTGCCAGCAAGATCGCCGGGACAGGGGCCCACGAGCAGTACTTC.

The rearrangement uses TRBV6-5 and TRBJ2-7, with D possibly called TRBD1 or TRBD2 (5 bases each). The CDR3 is 13 amino acids. Trimming left V 6 bases short and J 4 bases short, with 13 bases between. In germline, CDR1 is MNHEY, CDR2 SVGAGI. The CDR3 DNA follows: TGTGCCAGCAGGTGGGGACCGCGGTACGAGCAGTACTTC. Translated: CASRWGPRYEQYF.

V and J are TRBV29-1 and TRBJ2-7, with no clear D. V was shortened by 5 bases and J by 1 base, with 9 bases between the two germline ends. From germline, CDR1 is SQVTM and CDR2 ANQGSEA. The length of the CDR3 is 12 residues. The CDR3 loop reads CSVNSLSYEQYF. In DNA, the CDR3 is TGCAGCGTTAACAGCCTATCCTACGAGCAGTACTTC.

The rearrangement uses TRBV27 and TRBJ2-7; TRBD1 agrees at 11 bases. Germline V CDR1 and CDR2: MNHEY, SMNVEV (reference sequence). Trimming took 4 bases from V and 5 from J; bases not matched to a gene: 1. CDR3 length equals 13 residues. The CDR3 here is CASSWTGGNEQYF. The CDR3 DNA sequence: TGTGCCAGCAGTTGGACAGGGGGCAACGAGCAGTACTTC.